This T cell receptor beta chain originates from a study of shared clonotypes between healthy human individuals. About the research overall: The donor group consisted of a couple of women and a few men, aged 18 to 49. Study-level results: Some naive CD4 clonotypes, roughly 4.5%, turned up in common across several donors.

CD45RO negativity and positive selection for CCR7 defined naive CD8 cells, a population that excluded terminally differentiated effector memory CD45RA+ cells. In the authors' methods: Quality scores were absent from the junction-only immunoSEQ sequences, so filtering differed. TCRdb's copy holds only in-frame clones and misses some; the assay was immunoSEQ multiplex PCR. The D gene and trimming were derived from the DNA, and the V and J assignments and clone size from that table. This table has approximately 1.9 million clones, about 93% appearing once. Germline V gene data show CDR1 as SEHNR and CDR2 as FQNEAQ (reference sequence). The CDR3 extends over 15 amino acids. V lost 4 bases and J lost 7, with 17 bases in between. A note on this clone: Antigen: not known.

What was sequenced was naive CD8+ T cells from PBMCs. The sequence came from a man younger than 30 in good health. Some clones in this sample may be carry-over from other donors' samples. The rearrangement links TRBV7-9 to TRBJ2-1; D gene uncertain. In DNA form, the CDR3 reads TGTGCCAGCAGCTCCGAAGGGTCGTCCGCTAATGAGCAGTTCTTC. It specifies CASSSEGSSANEQFF.